The present entry profiles one T cell receptor beta chain with its context. The repertoire was sequenced with immunoSEQ multiplex PCR; TCRdb's copy has only in-frame clones and lacks some. The table lists approximately 660,000 clones, approximately 87% of them singletons, with around 0.0099% in the top ten. The data were obtained in a study of shared T cell receptors in the human thymus. Germline V gene lookup returns CDR1 MGHDK and CDR2 SYGVNS. Germline trimming cut 0 bases from V and 9 bases from J; bases unmatched to any gene: 8. The CDR3 loop spans 15 amino acids. The sample was also reused in another study, on human thymus T cells. This second study says: Donation came from healthy Finnish infants having corrective surgery for congenital heart defects. The study used thymus tissue resected during corrective heart surgery.

This sequence was found in a boy under three years old with a congenital heart defect. The sequencing input was thymocytes. This chain links TRBV25-1 with TRBJ2-1; 7 bases match TRBD2. The CDR3 bases are TGTGCCAGCAGTGAATATGGCGGGAGATTGGGTGAGCAGTTCTTC. Translating it yields CASSEYGGRLGEQFF.